These 7 T cell receptor beta chains originate from one sample sequenced in a study of blood T cells in healthy people across ages. A second PCR of roughly 7 to 11 cycles used a sample-barcoded 5' primer and a J-beta primer mix. One entry per CDR3 protein, called by TCRdb with MiXCR from the 5' RACE reads. The sample includes hundreds of thousands of distinct CDR3 sequences, around three fifths of them seen just once. Sequencing input: blood. These receptors came from a man aged 40-50 years in good health.

This clonotype was observed a few times. This chain uses TRBV20-1 with TRBJ2-1; D may be TRBD2 (5 bases). Trimming removed 3 bases from V and 6 bases from J, with 12 bases in between. The CDR3 has 13 amino acids. CDR1 DFQATT and CDR2 SNEGSKA come from the germline V gene (reference sequence). CDR3 amino acids: CSASDYAGNEQFF. In DNA, the CDR3 is TGCAGTGCTAGTGACTACGCGGGCAATGAGCAGTTCTTC.

The chain links TRBV6-1 to TRBJ2-7; 11 nucleotides align to TRBD1. Germline trimming cut 5 bases from V and 4 bases from J; bases unmatched to any gene: 7. This CDR3 has 15 amino acids. Germline-derived CDR1 and CDR2 are MNHNS and SASEGT. This CDR3 reads CASSTRTGGGYEQYF. CDR3 DNA: TGTGCCAGCAGTACCAGGACAGGGGGCGGGTACGAGCAGTACTTC.

The V gene is TRBV20-1, the J gene TRBJ1-1; D might be TRBD1 (6 bases). The length of the CDR3 is 16 residues. The germline V gene has CDR1 DFQATT and CDR2 SNEGSKA (reference sequence). V lost 1 base, J lost 0 bases, and 15 bases lay in between. CDR3 DNA sequence: TGCAGTGCTAGAGCGGGAGGGTGGGGGCTGAACACTGAAGCTTTCTTT. As protein: CSARAGGWGLNTEAFF.

V gene TRBV4-2 combines with J gene TRBJ2-6, with D maybe TRBD2 (5 bases). V was trimmed by 2 bases and J by 2 bases, leaving 10 bases between them. CDR1 LGHNA and CDR2 YNFKEQ come from the germline V gene. This CDR3 has 16 amino acids. CDR3 loop: CASSQLNSAGANVLTF. Here the CDR3 DNA reads TGTGCCAGCAGCCAACTTAATAGCGCTGGGGCCAACGTCCTGACTTTC.

This clonotype was seen only once. This chain connects TRBV27 to TRBJ1-5; 7 nucleotides agree with TRBD1. This CDR3 comprises 15 residues. V lost 4 bases to trimming and J lost 2 bases; unmatched junction nucleotides: 5. CDR1 MNHEY and CDR2 SMNVEV come from the germline V gene (reference sequence). CDR3 sequence (DNA): TGTGCCAGCAGTTCCCTAGGGACAGGCAATCAGCCCCAGCATTTT. Encoded protein: CASSSLGTGNQPQHF.

The chain links TRBV2 to TRBJ2-3; no definite D call. V was clipped by 1 base and J by 4 bases, with 6 bases between them. CDR1 is SNHLY and CDR2 is FYNNEI in the germline V gene. The CDR3 covers 13 residues. This chain's CDR3 is CASSEEGPDTQYF. The CDR3, as DNA: TGTGCCAGCAGTGAAGAGGGCCCAGATACGCAGTATTTT. Variable domain in full (rest from reference TRBV2 and TRBJ2-3): EPEVTQTPSHQVTQMGQEVILRCVPISNHLYFYWYRQILGQKVEFLVSFYNNEISEKSEIFDDQFSVERPDGSNFTLKIRSTKLEDSAMYFCASSEEGPDTQYFGPGTRLTVL.

The chain carries TRBV20-1 and TRBJ2-5; 8 bases are a match to TRBD1. V dropped 3 bases and J dropped 11; count of bases not matched to a gene: 14. CDR3 length: 14 amino acids. In germline, CDR1 is DFQATT, CDR2 SNEGSKA (reference sequence). Written as DNA, the CDR3 is TGCAGTGCTAGCTGGGCAGGGGGCCTCAATGAGCAGTACTTC. It encodes CSASWAGGLNEQYF.